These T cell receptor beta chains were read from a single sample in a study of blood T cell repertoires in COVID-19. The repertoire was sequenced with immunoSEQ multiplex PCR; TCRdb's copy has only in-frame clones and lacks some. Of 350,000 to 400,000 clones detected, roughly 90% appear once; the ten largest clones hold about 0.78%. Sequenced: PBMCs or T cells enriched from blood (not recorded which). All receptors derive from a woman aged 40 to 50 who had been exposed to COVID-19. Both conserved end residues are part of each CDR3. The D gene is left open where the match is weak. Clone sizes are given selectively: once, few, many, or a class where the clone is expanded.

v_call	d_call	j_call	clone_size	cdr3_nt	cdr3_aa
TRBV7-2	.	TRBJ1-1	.	TGTGCCAGCAGCCTAAGACCGGCCGGAGTCGGCGAAGCTTTCTTT	CASSLRPAGVGEAFF
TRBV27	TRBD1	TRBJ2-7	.	TGTGCCAGCAGCCGACCACTGGGAGGGGACAGGGTATACGAGCAGTACTTC	CASSRPLGGDRVYEQYF
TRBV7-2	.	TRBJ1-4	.	TGTGCCAGCAGCATAGGACTCATCCAGGGTGAAAAACTGTTTTTT	CASSIGLIQGEKLFF
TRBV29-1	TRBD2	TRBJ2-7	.	TGCAGCGTTGAAGATGAGGCTAGCGGGAGCGACGAGCAGTACTTC	CSVEDEASGSDEQYF
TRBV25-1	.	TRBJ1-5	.	TGTGCCAGCAGTGAATCCGGCGGGGGCAGGCCCCAGCATTTT	CASSESGGGRPQHF
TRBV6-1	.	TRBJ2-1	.	TGTGCCAGCAGTGATACCGGTCTAAGCTCCTACAATGAGCAGTTCTTC	CASSDTGLSSYNEQFF
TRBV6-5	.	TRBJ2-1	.	TGTGCCAGCGCAATACCACAGGGACCCTACAATGAGCAGTTCTTC	CASAIPQGPYNEQFF
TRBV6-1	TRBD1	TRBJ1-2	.	TGTGCCAGCAGTGAAGGGACAGGGGCCTATGGCTACACCTTC	CASSEGTGAYGYTF
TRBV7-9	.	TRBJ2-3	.	TGTGCCAGCCTACTTGTTACTAGCACAGATACGCAGTATTTT	CASLLVTSTDTQYF
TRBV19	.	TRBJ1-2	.	TGTGCCAGTAGTATACTGGGCAGCTCTAACTATGGCTACACCTTC	CASSILGSSNYGYTF
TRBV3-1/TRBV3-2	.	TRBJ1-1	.	TGTGCCAGCAGGCCCGTGAAGCCGAACACTGAAGCTTTCTTT	CASRPVKPNTEAFF
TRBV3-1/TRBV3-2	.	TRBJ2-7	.	TGTGCCAGCAGCCAGACGGGGTACGAGCAGTACTTC	CASSQTGYEQYF
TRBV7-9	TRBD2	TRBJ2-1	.	TGTGCCAGCAGCCCTTCAGGGCGGGGGGGGAATGAGCAGTTCTTC	CASSPSGRGGNEQFF
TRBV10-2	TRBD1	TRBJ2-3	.	TGCGCCTGCGGGACAGGGTGGCATACGCAGTATTTT	CACGTGWHTQYF
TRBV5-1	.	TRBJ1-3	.	TGCGCCAGCAGCTTGTCAGCAGGCGCGGGAAACACCATATATTTT	CASSLSAGAGNTIYF
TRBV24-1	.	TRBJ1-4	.	TGTGCCACCAGTGATACGGACAGTAGACTGTTTTTT	CATSDTDSRLFF
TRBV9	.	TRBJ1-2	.	TGTGCCAGTCAAGGTGGAGGGGAACGGGGCTACACCTTC	CASQGGGERGYTF
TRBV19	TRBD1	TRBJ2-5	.	TGTGCCAGTAGTATTATAGGGGGCGCGAGGGAGACCCAGTACTTC	CASSIIGGARETQYF
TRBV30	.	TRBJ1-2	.	TGTGCCTGGAGTGTGGGGCAGTTCTATGGCTACACCTTC	CAWSVGQFYGYTF
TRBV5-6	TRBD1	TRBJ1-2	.	TGTGCCAGCAGCGGCCGGACAGGGAAATCATCTGGCTACACCTTC	CASSGRTGKSSGYTF
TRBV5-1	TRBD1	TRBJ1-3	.	TGCGCCAGCCGCCCGGGACAGGGGGAGCCTGGAAACACCATATATTTT	CASRPGQGEPGNTIYF
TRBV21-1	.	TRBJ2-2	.	TGTGCCAGCAGTGTTGTACTAGCTACAGGCTTGACCGGGGAGCTGTTTTTT	CASSVVLATGLTGELFF
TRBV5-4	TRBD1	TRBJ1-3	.	TGTGCCAGCAGCGCGGGACAGGCGTTCTCTGGAAACACCATATATTTT	CASSAGQAFSGNTIYF
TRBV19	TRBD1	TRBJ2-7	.	TGTGCCAGTAGTGCGGGACAGGGTGCGAACTACGAGCAGTACTTC	CASSAGQGANYEQYF
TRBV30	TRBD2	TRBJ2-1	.	TGTGCCTGGATAGCGGGAGGATCCTACAATGAGCAGTTCTTC	CAWIAGGSYNEQFF
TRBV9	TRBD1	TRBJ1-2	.	TGTGCCAGCTCCCGCCCCCGGGACAGCTATGGCTACACCTTC	CASSRPRDSYGYTF
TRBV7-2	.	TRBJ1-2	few	TGTGCCAGCAGCTTGGCCCTGCCCGGGATAAATGGCTACACCTTC	CASSLALPGINGYTF
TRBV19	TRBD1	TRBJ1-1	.	TGTGCCAGTAGTACACCGGGACAGGCGAACACTGAAGCTTTCTTT	CASSTPGQANTEAFF
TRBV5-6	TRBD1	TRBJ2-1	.	TGTGCCAGCAGCTTGGCCGGGACAGCGCACTACAATGAGCAGTTCTTC	CASSLAGTAHYNEQFF
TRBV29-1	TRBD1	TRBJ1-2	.	TGCAGCGTGCGGACAGGGAACTATGGCTACACCTTC	CSVRTGNYGYTF
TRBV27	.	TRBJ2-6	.	TGTGCCAGCAGTCTCCGGGCTCAGCGGTTTATCTCTGGGGCCAACGTCCTGACTTTC	CASSLRAQRFISGANVLTF
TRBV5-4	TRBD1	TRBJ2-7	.	TGTGCCAGCAGCTTGGCGGGTACAGGGGCTGGCGGCGAGCAGTACTTC	CASSLAGTGAGGEQYF
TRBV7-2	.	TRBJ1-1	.	TGTGCCAGCAGCCCCGCGGGGGGGGGCACTGAAGCTTTCTTT	CASSPAGGGTEAFF
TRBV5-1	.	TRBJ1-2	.	TGCGCCAGCAGATCCACCGACACTAACTATGGCTACACCTTC	CASRSTDTNYGYTF
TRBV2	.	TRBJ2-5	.	TGTGCCAGCAGGAGAGACACAGAGACCCAGTACTTC	CASRRDTETQYF
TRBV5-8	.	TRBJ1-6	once	TGTGCCAGCAGCTTGTGGCCGTCGGGGGGTAATTCACCCCTCCACTTT	CASSLWPSGGNSPLHF
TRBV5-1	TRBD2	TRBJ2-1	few	TGCGCCAGCAGCGCATCGACTAGCCCGAACAATGAGCAGTTCTTC	CASSASTSPNNEQFF
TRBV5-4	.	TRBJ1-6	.	TGTGCCAGCAGCTTGGTGGGGGGGGGTAATTCACCCCTCCACTTT	CASSLVGGGNSPLHF
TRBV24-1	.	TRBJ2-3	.	TGTGCCACCAGCGCCACAGTCACAGATACGCAGTATTTT	CATSATVTDTQYF
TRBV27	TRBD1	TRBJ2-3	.	TGTGCCAGCAGTTTATTGCCAGGGGGTGGGACAGATACGCAGTATTTT	CASSLLPGGGTDTQYF
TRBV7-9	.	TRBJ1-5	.	TGTGCCAGCAGCCCCCCAGGGGCGGGGGGCGGCAATCAGCCCCAGCATTTT	CASSPPGAGGGNQPQHF
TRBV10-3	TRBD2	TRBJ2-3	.	TGTGCCATCAGTGAGTCAGATAGCGGGGGGATATTATCTAGCACAGATACGCAGTATTTT	CAISESDSGGILSSTDTQYF
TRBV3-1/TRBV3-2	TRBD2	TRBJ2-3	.	TGTGCCAGCAGCCAGGCCACCGGGACTAGCGGGAGAGGTGTTATCTGGTCAGATACGCAGTATTTT	CASSQATGTSGRGVIWSDTQYF